This T cell receptor (beta chain) was profiled in a study of blood T cells in healthy people across ages. General study findings and limits: It was not known whether donors were CMV positive (a possible confounder of expanded clonotype changes).

No fewer than 5.5 micrograms of total RNA were isolated from every sample. Comments on this clonotype: Its cognate antigen is unknown.

Primers used in a second PCR of roughly 6 to 11 cycles were a sample-barcoded 5' primer and a J-beta primer mix. Each CDR3 protein is one row after TCRdb ran MiXCR on the 5' RACE reads. The sample comprises around 1,000,000 distinct CDR3 sequences, about 25% of which are singletons, and 0.75% rests with the top ten. The CDR3 contains 15 residues. Deletions cut 4 bases from V and 6 bases from J, with 17 bases between. Germline CDR1 is ENHRY and CDR2 is SYGVKD. These data were also filed under a second study, of T cells of mothers and their children. Turning to that study: Among related mother-child pairs, overlap was slightly higher than in unrelated pairs, though not significantly.

This TCR came from a girl aged 2-9 years in good health. This sequence joins TRBV10-3 and TRBJ2-3; D is unresolved. Sequencing was carried out using blood. Here the CDR3 DNA reads TGTGCCATCAGTGGACCTCCAAACACCGCGGATACGCAGTATTTT. It translates to CAISGPPNTADTQYF.